This T cell receptor delta chain originates from a study of gamma-delta chains in newborns, infants, children. Study details: Microbial exposure reportedly drives polyclonal innate γδ T cell expansion after birth.

Looked up from germline, CDR1 is GEAIGNYY and CDR2 is EKD. This CDR3 region has 15 residues. Losses at the gene ends were 3 bases for V and 8 bases for J; bases not matched to a gene: 8. TCRdb redid the clone calls on the reads with CATT. The sample comprises over 12,000 delta-chain clones, roughly 7% of which are singletons, and around 22% rests with the top ten. Worth noting for this clone: The sample has other DNA sequences that encode this CDR3 too.

The chain has TRDV2 and TRDJ2, with 10 nucleotides matching TRDD3. Sequencing was done on a sample of blood. The sequence derives from a child who was a newborn, infant or young child, either healthy, febrile or measles-vaccinated (not recorded which). This CDR3 reads CACDVLGDRTAQLFF. DNA for the CDR3: TGTGCCTGTGACGTACTGGGGGATCGGACGGCACAACTCTTCTTT.